The rows below give T cell receptor beta chains drawn from one sample of a study of cytomegalovirus exposure and HLA in healthy donors. Using immunoSEQ multiplex PCR, the repertoire was profiled, and TCRdb retains in-frame clones only, with some absent. The top ten clones hold around 3% of a sample with some 120,000 clones, roughly 84% of them seen once. Sequenced: PBMCs. These TCRs come from a woman aged 18-29 years in good health and CMV-seropositive. The CDR3 runs from the conserved cysteine through the conserved F or W. A D gene is named only where the DNA matches it firmly. The listing skips clone size in some rows; elsewhere it reads once, few, many or a size class.

clone_size j_call v_call d_call cdr3_nt cdr3_aa
NA TRBJ1-6 TRBV19 NA TGTGCCAGTAGTATAGACGATAATTCACCCCTCCACTTT CASSIDDNSPLHF
NA TRBJ2-3 TRBV9 TRBD2 TGTGCCAGCAGCGGCCGACTAGAGCGGGGGATCTCTAGCACAGATACGCAGTATTTT CASSGRLERGISSTDTQYF
NA TRBJ1-2 TRBV29-1 NA TGTAGCGTTGAGGAAGGAAAGGGGCCAAACTATGGCTACACCTTC CSVEEGKGPNYGYTF
NA TRBJ2-7 TRBV6-5 NA TGTGCCAGCAGTTACTCGATCGGGGTTGAGCAGTACTTC CASSYSIGVEQYF
NA TRBJ1-2 TRBV6-5 NA TGTGCCAGCAGTTACCGACAGCCAGGGTATGGCTACACCTTC CASSYRQPGYGYTF
NA TRBJ1-1 TRBV18 NA TGTGCCAGCTCGCTTGAACAGAACACTGAAGCTTTCTTT CASSLEQNTEAFF
NA TRBJ1-6 TRBV6-1 NA TGTGCCAGCAGTGAAGCGGCAGGTGTATATAATTCACCCCTCCACTTT CASSEAAGVYNSPLHF
once TRBJ1-3 TRBV4-1 NA TGCGCCAGCAGCCACCCCAAACAACCTTCTGGAAACACCATATATTTT CASSHPKQPSGNTIYF
NA TRBJ1-5 TRBV7-5 NA TGTGGTCCGTCGGGGGAGCATAGCAATCAGCCCCAGCATTTT CGPSGEHSNQPQHF
NA TRBJ2-6 TRBV28 TRBD2 TGTGCCAGCACGCGGGGGGGGACTGGGGCCAACGGCCTGACTTTC CASTRGGTGANGLTF
NA TRBJ2-2 TRBV6-4 TRBD1 TGTGCCAGCAGTTCCGGGACAGAAACCGGGGAGCTGTTTTTT CASSSGTETGELFF
NA TRBJ2-7 TRBV7-8 TRBD1 TGTGCCAGCAGCTTCGACCCCGACAGGGGAGCCTACGAGCAGTACTTC CASSFDPDRGAYEQYF
NA TRBJ1-2 TRBV9 TRBD1 TGTGCCAGCAGCCGTAGTTACCTAGGCAGGGGGCAGAGCTATGGCTACACCTTC CASSRSYLGRGQSYGYTF
NA TRBJ1-2 TRBV7-8 NA TGTGCCAGCAGCCTAGAAGACAGGCACTATGGCTACACCTTC CASSLEDRHYGYTF
once TRBJ1-1 TRBV5-1 NA TGCGCCAGCAGCTTGGGGGTCAGGGGAGGGACTGAAGCTTTCTTT CASSLGVRGGTEAFF
NA TRBJ2-6 TRBV5-4 TRBD1 TGTGCCAGCAGGTCGCCCCGGGACAGGTCGTCCTCTGGGGCCAACGTCCTGACTTTC CASRSPRDRSSSGANVLTF
few TRBJ2-2 TRBV2 NA TGTGCCAGCAATAGTCTAGGGGAGCTGTTTTTT CASNSLGELFF
NA TRBJ2-3 TRBV7-2 TRBD1 TGTGCCAGCAGCTTAGATAGAGGTGGTCAGGGGGTCACAGATACGCAGTATTTT CASSLDRGGQGVTDTQYF
NA TRBJ2-1 TRBV27 TRBD2 TGTGCCAGCAGTATAACTAGCGGGGGGGCAAATGAGCAGTTCTTC CASSITSGGANEQFF
NA TRBJ1-1 TRBV28 NA TGTGCCATCGGGGAATCTAGCCCACCTGAAGCTTTCTTT CAIGESSPPEAFF
NA TRBJ2-3 TRBV6-1 TRBD1 TGTGCCAGCAGAAGGGGACAGGGGGACACAGATACGCAGTATTTT CASRRGQGDTDTQYF
NA TRBJ2-3 TRBV29-1 NA TGCAGCGTTGAGTCCCTCACAGATACGCAGTATTTT CSVESLTDTQYF
NA TRBJ1-2 TRBV6-5 TRBD1 TGTGCCAGCAGTCCCGACAGGGGGGGTGGCTACACCTTC CASSPDRGGGYTF
NA TRBJ2-1 TRBV10-2 TRBD2 TGCGCCAGCAGTGGGCTAGCGGGGGACTGGAATGAGCAGTTCTTC CASSGLAGDWNEQFF
NA TRBJ2-7 TRBV7-9 NA TGTGCCAGCAGCGTCCGGGACACTACCTCCTACGAGCAGTACTTC CASSVRDTTSYEQYF
NA TRBJ2-2 TRBV5-4 NA TGTGCCAGCGCCGACCGGGTCCGAACCCCCTCGAACACCGGGGAGCTGTTTTTT CASADRVRTPSNTGELFF
NA TRBJ2-3 TRBV27 TRBD2 TGTGCCAGCAGTTTATTTTATGAGACTAGCGGCACAGATACGCAGTATTTT CASSLFYETSGTDTQYF
NA TRBJ1-2 TRBV6-1 TRBD1 TGTGCCAGCAGTGAAGAGGCAGGGGGCAGTGGCTACACCTTC CASSEEAGGSGYTF
few TRBJ2-1 TRBV30 TRBD2 TGTGCCTGCCGGACTAGCGGGGGGGACAATGAGCAGTTCTTC CACRTSGGDNEQFF
NA TRBJ2-6 TRBV7-6 NA TGTGCCAGCAGCCCTCTGGGGGGATCAGCTGGGGCCAACGTCCTGACTTTC CASSPLGGSAGANVLTF
NA TRBJ2-4 TRBV7-8 NA TGTGCCAGCAGCAAACAGCGTAGGGAGCTAGCCAAAAACATTCAGTACTTC CASSKQRRELAKNIQYF
NA TRBJ2-1 TRBV19 TRBD2 TGTGCCAGTAGGGCTAGCGGGATTTACAATGAGCAGTTCTTC CASRASGIYNEQFF
NA TRBJ2-7 TRBV15 NA TGTGCCACCAGGGAGGGTAGAGCCTACGAGCAGTACTTC CATREGRAYEQYF
NA TRBJ1-4 TRBV15 TRBD1 TGTGCCACCAGCAGACAGGGGGCTGGTGAAAAACTGTTTTTT CATSRQGAGEKLFF
NA TRBJ2-7 TRBV4-2 NA TGTGCCAGCAGCCAAGTTCCGGAGAGCTCCTACGAGCAGTACTTC CASSQVPESSYEQYF
NA TRBJ2-3 TRBV5-1 NA TGCGCCAGCAGCTCACAGGGATCCGATACGCAGTATTTT CASSSQGSDTQYF
NA TRBJ2-7 TRBV18 NA TGTGCCAGCTCAGAAACTAGGTACGAGCAGTACTTC CASSETRYEQYF
NA TRBJ2-1 TRBV9 NA TGTGCCAGCAGCGTAGACTGGGCCGCCTACAATGAGCAGTTCTTC CASSVDWAAYNEQFF
once TRBJ2-2 TRBV7-6 TRBD1 TGTGCCAGCAGCTCAACAGGGGCCATTAACACCGGGGAGCTGTTTTTT CASSSTGAINTGELFF
once TRBJ1-4 TRBV28 TRBD1 TGTGCCAGCAGCCCGGCAGGGGGCGCGGGAGAAAAACTGTTTTTT CASSPAGGAGEKLFF
few TRBJ2-3 TRBV6-1 NA TGTGCCAGCAGTGAAGCGAACTACCGCACAGATACGCAGTATTTT CASSEANYRTDTQYF
NA TRBJ2-7 TRBV7-2 TRBD2 TGTGCCAGCAGCTTAGCGCAAACTAGCGGGAGCTACGAGCAGTACTTC CASSLAQTSGSYEQYF
NA TRBJ2-7 TRBV28 NA TGTGCCAGCAGTTTAACAGTCTCCTACGAGCAGTACTTC CASSLTVSYEQYF
once TRBJ2-7 TRBV5-1 TRBD1 TGCGCCAGCAGCATCGGGACAGTCTCCTACGAGCAGTACTTC CASSIGTVSYEQYF
NA TRBJ1-6 TRBV5-4 NA TGTGCCAGCACCATTGGGCTCTCCTATAATTCACCCCTCCACTTT CASTIGLSYNSPLHF
few TRBJ2-7 TRBV20-1 TRBD2 TGCAGTTCCAGACTAGCGGGGTACTTC CSSRLAGYF
NA TRBJ2-5 TRBV4-1 NA TGCGCCAGCAGCCAAGATCCAGGCACTCAAGAGACCCAGTACTTC CASSQDPGTQETQYF
NA TRBJ2-3 TRBV6-6 TRBD1 TGTGCCAGCAGTTTCCCCGGGACAGGGGGTGCAGATACGCAGTATTTT CASSFPGTGGADTQYF
NA TRBJ1-6 TRBV7-2 NA TGTGCCAGCAGCTTCCGGGACACTTATTCACCCCTCCACTTT CASSFRDTYSPLHF
NA TRBJ1-5 TRBV6-1 NA TGTGCCAGCAGTGAAGGTTCAGGGTACAGTCAGCCCCAGCATTTT CASSEGSGYSQPQHF
NA TRBJ2-2 TRBV27 NA TGTGCCAGCAGTTCGAAGGGGTTAAACACCGGGGAGCTGTTTTTT CASSSKGLNTGELFF
NA TRBJ2-2 TRBV18 TRBD2 TGTGCCAGCTCACCATATTCGGCGGGGGGCACCGGGGAGCTGTTTTTT CASSPYSAGGTGELFF
NA TRBJ2-1 TRBV2 TRBD2 TGTGCCAGCAGTGACCCGACTAGCGGGGGGGCGGGTGAGCAGTTCTTC CASSDPTSGGAGEQFF
NA TRBJ1-4 TRBV19 NA TGTGCCAGTAGCACAACTAATGAAAAACTGTTTTTT CASSTTNEKLFF